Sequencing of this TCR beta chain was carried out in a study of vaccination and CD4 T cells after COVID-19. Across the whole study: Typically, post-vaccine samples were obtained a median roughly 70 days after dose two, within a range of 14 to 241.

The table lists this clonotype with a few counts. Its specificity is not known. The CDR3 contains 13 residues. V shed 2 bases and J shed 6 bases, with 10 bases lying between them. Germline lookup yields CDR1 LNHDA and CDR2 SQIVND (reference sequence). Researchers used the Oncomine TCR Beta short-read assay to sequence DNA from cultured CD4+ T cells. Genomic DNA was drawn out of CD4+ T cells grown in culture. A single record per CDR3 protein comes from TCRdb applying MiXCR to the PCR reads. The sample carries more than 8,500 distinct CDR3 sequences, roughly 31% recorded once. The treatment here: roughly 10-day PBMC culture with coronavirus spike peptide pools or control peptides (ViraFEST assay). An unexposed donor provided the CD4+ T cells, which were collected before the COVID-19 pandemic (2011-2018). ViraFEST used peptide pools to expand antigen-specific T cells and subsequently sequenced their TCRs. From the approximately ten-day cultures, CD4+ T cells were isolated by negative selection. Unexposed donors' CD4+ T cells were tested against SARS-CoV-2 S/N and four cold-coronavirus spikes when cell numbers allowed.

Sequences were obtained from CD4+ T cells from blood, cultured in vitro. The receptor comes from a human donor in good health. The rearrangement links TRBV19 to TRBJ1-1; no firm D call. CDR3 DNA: TGTGCCAGTAGTATATTAACGGGCCCTGAAGCTTTCTTT. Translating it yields CASSILTGPEAFF.